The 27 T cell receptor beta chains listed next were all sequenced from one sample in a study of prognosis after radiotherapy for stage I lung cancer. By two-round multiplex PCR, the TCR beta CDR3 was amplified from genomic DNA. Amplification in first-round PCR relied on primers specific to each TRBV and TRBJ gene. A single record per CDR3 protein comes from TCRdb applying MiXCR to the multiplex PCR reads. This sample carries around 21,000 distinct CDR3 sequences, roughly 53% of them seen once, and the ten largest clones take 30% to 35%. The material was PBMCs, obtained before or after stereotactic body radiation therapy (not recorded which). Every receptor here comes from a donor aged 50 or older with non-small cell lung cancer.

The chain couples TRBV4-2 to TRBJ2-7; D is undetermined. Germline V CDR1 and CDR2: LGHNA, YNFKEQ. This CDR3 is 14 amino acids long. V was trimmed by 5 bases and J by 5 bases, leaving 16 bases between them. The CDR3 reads CASSDGRLGHEQYF. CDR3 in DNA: TGTGCCAGCAGCGACGGACGGCTTGGACACGAGCAGTACTTC.

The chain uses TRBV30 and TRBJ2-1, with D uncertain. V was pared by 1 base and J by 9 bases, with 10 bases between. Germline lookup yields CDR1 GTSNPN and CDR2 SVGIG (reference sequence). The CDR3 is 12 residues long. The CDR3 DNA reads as TGTGCCTGGAGTGAAGCACCCGGTGAGCAGTTCTTC. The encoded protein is CAWSEAPGEQFF.

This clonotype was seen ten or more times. CDR3: CASSLRGQGGETQYF. CDR3 coding DNA: TGTGCCAGCAGTTTAAGGGGACAGGGGGGGGAGACCCAGTACTTC. This chain connects TRBV27 to TRBJ2-5, with 11 bases lining up with TRBD1. Trimming took 2 bases from V and 5 from J; bases not matched to a gene: 4. The length of the CDR3 is 15 residues. The germline gives CDR1 MNHEY, CDR2 SMNVEV (reference sequence).

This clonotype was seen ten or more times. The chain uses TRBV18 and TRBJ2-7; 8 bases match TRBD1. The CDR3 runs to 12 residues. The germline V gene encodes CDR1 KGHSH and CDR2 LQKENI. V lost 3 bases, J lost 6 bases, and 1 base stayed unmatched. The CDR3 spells CASSPDRAEQYF. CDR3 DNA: TGTGCCAGCTCACCGGACAGGGCCGAGCAGTACTTC. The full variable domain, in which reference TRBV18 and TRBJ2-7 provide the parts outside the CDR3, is NAGVMQNPRHLVRRRGQEARLRCSPMKGHSHVYWYRQLPEEGLKFMVYLQKENIIDESGMPKERFSAEFPKEGPSILRIQQVVRGDSAAYFCASSPDRAEQYFGPGTRLTVT.

CDR3 bases: TGCGCCAGCAGTGATTGGGAGCGGGAGGTCCCTGGGCAGTACTTC. Its translation is CASSDWEREVPGQYF. The gene calls are TRBV10-2 and TRBJ2-7; 9 bases fit TRBD2. The V gene's germline CDR1 is WSHSY and CDR2 SAAADI. The CDR3 runs 15 residues. V gave up 3 bases and J gave up 9 bases; unmatched junction bases: 12.

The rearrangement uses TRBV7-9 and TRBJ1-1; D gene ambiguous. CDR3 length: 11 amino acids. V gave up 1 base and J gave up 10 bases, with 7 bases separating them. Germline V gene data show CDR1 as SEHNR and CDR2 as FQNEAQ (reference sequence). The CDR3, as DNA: TGTGCCAGCAGCTTAGAGGCCGGAGCTTTCTTT. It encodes CASSLEAGAFF. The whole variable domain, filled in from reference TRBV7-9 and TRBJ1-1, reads DTGVSQNPRHKITKRGQNVTFRCDPISEHNRLYWYRQTLGQGPEFLTYFQNEAQLEKSRLLSDRFSAERPKGSFSTLEIQRTEQGDSAMYLCASSLEAGAFFGQGTRLTVV.

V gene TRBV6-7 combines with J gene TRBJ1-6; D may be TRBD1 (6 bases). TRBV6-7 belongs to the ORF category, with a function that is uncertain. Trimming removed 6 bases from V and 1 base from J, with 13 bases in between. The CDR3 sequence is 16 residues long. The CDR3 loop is CASRRGMLSYNSPLHF. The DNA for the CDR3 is TGTGCCAGCAGGAGGGGGATGTTATCCTATAATTCACCCCTCCACTTT.

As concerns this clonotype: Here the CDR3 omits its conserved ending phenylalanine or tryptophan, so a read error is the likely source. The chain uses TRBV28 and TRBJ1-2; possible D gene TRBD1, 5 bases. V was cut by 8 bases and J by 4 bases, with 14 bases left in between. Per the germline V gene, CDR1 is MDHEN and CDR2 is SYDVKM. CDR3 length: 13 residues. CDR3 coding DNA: TGTGCCAGCCACGCCGGGGGGGTCTATGGCTACACCTCC. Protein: CASHAGGVYGYTS.

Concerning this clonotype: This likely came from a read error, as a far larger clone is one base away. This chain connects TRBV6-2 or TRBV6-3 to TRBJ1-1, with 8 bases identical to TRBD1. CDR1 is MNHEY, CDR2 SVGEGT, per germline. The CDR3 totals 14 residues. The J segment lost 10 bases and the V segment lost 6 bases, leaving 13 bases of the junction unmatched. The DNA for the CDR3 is TGTGCCAGCAGCGCTAATTGGACAGGGTATGGAGCTTTCTTT. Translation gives CASSANWTGYGAFF.

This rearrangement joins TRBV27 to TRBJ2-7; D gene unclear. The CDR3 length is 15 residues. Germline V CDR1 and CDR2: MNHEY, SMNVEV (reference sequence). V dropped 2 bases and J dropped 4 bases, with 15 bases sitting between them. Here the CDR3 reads CASSLKAHFFYEQYF. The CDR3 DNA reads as TGTGCCAGCAGTTTAAAGGCACACTTTTTTTACGAGCAGTACTTC.

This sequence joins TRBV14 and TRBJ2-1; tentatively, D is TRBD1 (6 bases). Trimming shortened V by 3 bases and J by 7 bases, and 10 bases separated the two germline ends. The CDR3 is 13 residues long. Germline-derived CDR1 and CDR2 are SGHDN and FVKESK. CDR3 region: CASSHQGRNEQFF. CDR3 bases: TGTGCCAGCAGCCACCAGGGGCGGAATGAGCAGTTCTTC.

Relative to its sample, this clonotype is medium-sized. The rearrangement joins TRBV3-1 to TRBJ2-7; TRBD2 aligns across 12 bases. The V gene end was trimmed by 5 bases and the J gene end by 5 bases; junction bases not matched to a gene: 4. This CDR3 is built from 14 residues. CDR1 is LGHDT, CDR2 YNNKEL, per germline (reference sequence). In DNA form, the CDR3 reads TGTGCCAGCAGCTCGACTAGCGGGAGTCACGAGCAGTACTTC. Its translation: CASSSTSGSHEQYF.

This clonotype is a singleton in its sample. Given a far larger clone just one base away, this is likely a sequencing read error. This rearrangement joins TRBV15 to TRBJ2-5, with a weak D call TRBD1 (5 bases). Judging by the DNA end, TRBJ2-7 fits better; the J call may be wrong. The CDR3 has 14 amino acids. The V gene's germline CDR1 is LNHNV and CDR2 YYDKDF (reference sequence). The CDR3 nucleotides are TGTGCCACCAGCATAGACCTAGGGGTCTACGAGCAGTACTTC. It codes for CATSIDLGVYEQYF.

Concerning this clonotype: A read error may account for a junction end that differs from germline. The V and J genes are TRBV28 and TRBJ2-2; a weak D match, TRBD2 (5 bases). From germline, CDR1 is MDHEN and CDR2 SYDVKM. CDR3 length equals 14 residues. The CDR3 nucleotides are TGTGCCACCATCATGCTTCCGAACACCGGGGAGCTTTTTTTT. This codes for CATIMLPNTGELFF.

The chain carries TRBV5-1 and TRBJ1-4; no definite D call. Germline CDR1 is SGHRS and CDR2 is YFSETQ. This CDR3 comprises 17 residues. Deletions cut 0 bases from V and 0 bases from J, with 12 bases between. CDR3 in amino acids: CASSLAPPDATNEKLFF. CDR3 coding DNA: TGCGCCAGCAGCTTGGCCCCCCCAGATGCAACTAATGAAAAACTGTTTTTT.

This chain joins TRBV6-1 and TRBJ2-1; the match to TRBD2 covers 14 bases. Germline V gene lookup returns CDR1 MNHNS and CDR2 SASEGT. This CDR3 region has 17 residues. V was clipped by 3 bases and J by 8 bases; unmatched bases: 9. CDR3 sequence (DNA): TGTGCCAGCAGTGACGGGACTAGCGGGAGTGAGGTCGATGAGCAGTTCTTC. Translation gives CASSDGTSGSEVDEQFF.

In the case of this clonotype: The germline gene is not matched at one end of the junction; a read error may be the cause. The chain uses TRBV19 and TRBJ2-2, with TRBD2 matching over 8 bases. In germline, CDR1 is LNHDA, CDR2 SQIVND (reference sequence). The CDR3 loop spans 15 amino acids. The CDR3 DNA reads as TGTTCCAGTAGTAGGATCACTAGCGGATCCGTGGAGCTGTTTTTT. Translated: CSSSRITSGSVELFF.

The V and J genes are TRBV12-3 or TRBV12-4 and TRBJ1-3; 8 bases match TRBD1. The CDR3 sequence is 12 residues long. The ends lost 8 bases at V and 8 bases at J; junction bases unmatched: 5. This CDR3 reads CASSQGVYTIYF. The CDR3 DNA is TGTGCCAGCTCACAGGGGGTATACACCATATATTTT.

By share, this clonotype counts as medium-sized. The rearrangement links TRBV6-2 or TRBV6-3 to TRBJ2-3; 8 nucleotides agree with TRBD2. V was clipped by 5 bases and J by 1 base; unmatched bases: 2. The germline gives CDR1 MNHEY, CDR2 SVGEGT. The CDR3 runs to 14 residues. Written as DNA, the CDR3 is TGTGCCAGCAGTGAGACTAGCGGCACAGATACGCAGTATTTT. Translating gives CASSETSGTDTQYF.

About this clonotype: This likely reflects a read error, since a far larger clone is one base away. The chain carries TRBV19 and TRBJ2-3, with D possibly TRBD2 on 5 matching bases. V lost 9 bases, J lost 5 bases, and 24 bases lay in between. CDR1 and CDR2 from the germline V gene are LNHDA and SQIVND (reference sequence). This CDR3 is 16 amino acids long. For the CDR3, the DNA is TGTGCCAGCAGCTTAAAACTAGTCATAGGCATAGATACGCAGTATTTT. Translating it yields CASSLKLVIGIDTQYF.

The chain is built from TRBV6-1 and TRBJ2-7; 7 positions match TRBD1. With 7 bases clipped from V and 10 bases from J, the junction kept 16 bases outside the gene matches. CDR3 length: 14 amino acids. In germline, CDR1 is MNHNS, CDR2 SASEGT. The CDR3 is CASTGTGDTYHQYF. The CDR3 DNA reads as TGTGCCAGCACCGGAACAGGGGACACCTACCATCAGTACTTC.

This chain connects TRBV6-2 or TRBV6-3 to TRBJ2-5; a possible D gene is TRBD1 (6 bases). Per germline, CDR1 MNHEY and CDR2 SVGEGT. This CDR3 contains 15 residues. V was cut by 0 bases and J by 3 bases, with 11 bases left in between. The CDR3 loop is CASSYSQGNEETQYF. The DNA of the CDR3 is TGTGCCAGCAGTTACTCACAGGGCAATGAAGAGACCCAGTACTTC.

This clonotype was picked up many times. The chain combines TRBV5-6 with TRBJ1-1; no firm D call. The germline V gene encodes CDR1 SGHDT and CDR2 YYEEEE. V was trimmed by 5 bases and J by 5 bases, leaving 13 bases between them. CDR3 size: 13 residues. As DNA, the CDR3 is TGTGCCAGCAGGCCGACACGTGCGACTGAAGCTTTCTTT. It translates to CASRPTRATEAFF.

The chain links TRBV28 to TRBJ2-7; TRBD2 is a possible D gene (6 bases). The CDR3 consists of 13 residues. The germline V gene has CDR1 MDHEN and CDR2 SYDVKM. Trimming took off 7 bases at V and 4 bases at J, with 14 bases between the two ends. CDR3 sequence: CASTSGVGYEQYF. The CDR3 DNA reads TGTGCCAGCACTTCGGGAGTGGGGTACGAGCAGTACTTC.

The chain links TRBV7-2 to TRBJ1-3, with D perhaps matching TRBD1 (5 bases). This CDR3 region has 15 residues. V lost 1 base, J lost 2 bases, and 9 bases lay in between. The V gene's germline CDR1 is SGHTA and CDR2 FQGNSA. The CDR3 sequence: CASSLVGTTGNTIYF. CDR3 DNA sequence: TGTGCCAGCAGCTTAGTGGGGACTACTGGAAACACCATATATTTT.

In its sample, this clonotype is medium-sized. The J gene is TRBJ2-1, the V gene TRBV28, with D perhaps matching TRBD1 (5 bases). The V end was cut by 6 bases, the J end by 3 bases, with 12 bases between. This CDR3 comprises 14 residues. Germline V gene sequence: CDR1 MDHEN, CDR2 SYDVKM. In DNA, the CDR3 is TGTGCCAGCAGGAAATCGACAGACTACAATGAGCAGTTCTTC. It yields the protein CASRKSTDYNEQFF.

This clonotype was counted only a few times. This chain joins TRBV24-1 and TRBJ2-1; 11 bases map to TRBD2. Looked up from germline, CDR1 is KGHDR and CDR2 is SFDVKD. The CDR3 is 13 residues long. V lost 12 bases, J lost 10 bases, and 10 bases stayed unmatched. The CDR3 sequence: CASGTSGLEEQFF. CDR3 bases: TGTGCCTCCGGGACTAGCGGTTTGGAAGAGCAGTTCTTC.